This TCR beta chain was recorded in a study of cytomegalovirus exposure and HLA in healthy donors. On this clone: As yet, its antigen is unknown.

Study-level points and caveats: Equally common other TCR beta chains were less clonally expanded than HLA-associated ones, a later analysis found. It was only CMV serostatus that was available as immune exposure information.

The V end lost 6 bases, the J end lost 0 bases, and 8 bases lay between the germline ends. This CDR3 has 13 amino acids. The germline V gene encodes CDR1 SGHNT and CDR2 YENEEA. Amplification used 60 Vbeta primers and 13 Jbeta primers. Profiled with immunoSEQ multiplex PCR; TCRdb holds only in-frame clones, not every one. This repertoire shows about 110,000 clones, around 80% found once; its top ten account for approximately 3.7%. The source material was PBMCs. The receptor was isolated from a man between 60 and 70 years old in good health and CMV-seronegative. The chain uses TRBV11-3 and TRBJ1-1; D perhaps matches TRBD1 (6 bases). The DNA for the CDR3 is TGTGCCAGCAGAAGGGACATGAACACTGAAGCTTTCTTT. Its protein is CASRRDMNTEAFF.